These 29 T cell receptor beta chains were sequenced from one sample in a study of shared clonotypes between healthy human individuals (dated by TCRdb to between 2020 and 2021). The protocol used for the library was the immunoSEQ multiplex PCR assay. Not all clones reach the TCRdb copy of this immuneACCESS table, which keeps in-frame sequences only. Checked studies attribute under half of the gap to unresolved V genes and leave the rest unexplained. The sample records approximately 2.3 million clones, 85% to 95% of which are singletons. Clones ranked in the top ten supply 0.39% of the sample. The sample consisted of naive CD4+ T cells from PBMCs. This specimen's cell subset or site label, per the study, means: CD45RA+ positively selected. These receptors came from a man younger than 35 in good health. Some clones in this sample may be carry-over from other donors' samples.

The V call is TRBV6-6, the J call TRBJ1-1, with 10 bases aligning to TRBD1. Germline V gene data show CDR1 as MNHNY and CDR2 as SVGAGI (reference sequence). This CDR3 region has 14 residues. Trimming took 6 bases from V and 5 from J; bases not matched to a gene: 6. This CDR3 is CASSPDRGYTEAFF. DNA for the CDR3: TGTGCCAGCAGCCCGGACAGGGGGTATACTGAAGCTTTCTTT.

V gene TRBV6-5 combines with J gene TRBJ1-5; possibly TRBD1 for D (5 bases). Trimming took 8 bases from V and 1 from J, leaving 9 bases between them. The V gene's germline CDR1 is MNHEY and CDR2 SVGAGI. The CDR3 consists of 13 residues. The CDR3, as DNA: TGTGCCAGCCGCGACAGAAGCAATCAGCCCCAGCATTTT. Encoded protein: CASRDRSNQPQHF.

This chain joins TRBV6-1 and TRBJ2-3; 12 nucleotides agree with TRBD2. The J segment lost 4 bases and the V segment lost 2 bases, leaving 4 bases of the junction unmatched. Germline CDR1 MNHNS, CDR2 SASEGT. The CDR3 extends over 16 amino acids. The CDR3 loop is CASSEKLAGGADTQYF. In nucleotides, the CDR3 is TGTGCCAGCAGTGAAAAGCTAGCGGGAGGGGCAGATACGCAGTATTTT.

V and J are TRBV7-2 and TRBJ2-5; the D is unclear. V dropped 6 bases and J dropped 5 bases, with 10 bases sitting between them. This CDR3 spans 12 amino acids. Germline loops: CDR1 SGHTA, CDR2 FQGNSA. The CDR3 reads CASRGLRETQYF. CDR3 nucleotide sequence: TGTGCCAGCAGGGGCCTAAGGGAGACCCAGTACTTC. The complete variable domain, with remaining parts taken from reference TRBV7-2 and TRBJ2-5, reads GAGVSQSPSNKVTEKGKDVELRCDPISGHTALYWYRQSLGQGLEFLIYFQGNSAPDKSGLPSDRFSAERTGGSVSTLTIQRTQQEDSAVYLCASRGLRETQYFGPGTRLLVL.

The V gene is TRBV28, the J gene TRBJ1-1; no reliable D call. The CDR3 extends over 12 amino acids. With 5 bases removed from V and 7 bases from J, the gap between germline ends came to 11 bases. Germline assignment: CDR1 MDHEN and CDR2 SYDVKM. The CDR3 spells CASSKRASEAFF. CDR3 coding DNA: TGTGCCAGCAGTAAGCGGGCGAGTGAAGCTTTCTTT.

The chain joins TRBV5-1 to TRBJ2-3, with D perhaps matching TRBD2 (5 bases). This CDR3 is 16 amino acids long. Between the trimmed V and J ends, which lost 0 bases and 0 bases, there was a span of 11 bases. Germline lookup yields CDR1 SGHRS and CDR2 YFSETQ. This CDR3 is CASSLVRGGSTDTQYF. The CDR3 region has the DNA TGCGCCAGCAGCTTGGTCCGGGGTGGGAGCACAGATACGCAGTATTTT. The full variable domain, its missing parts supplied by reference TRBV5-1 and TRBJ2-3, is KAGVTQTPRYLIKTRGQQVTLSCSPISGHRSVSWYQQTPGQGLQFLFEYFSETQRNKGNFPGRFSGRQFSNSRSEMNVSTLELGDSALYLCASSLVRGGSTDTQYFGPGTRLTVL.

The chain has TRBV6-1 and TRBJ1-2; tentatively, D is TRBD1 (6 bases). The germline V gene has CDR1 MNHNS and CDR2 SASEGT. Trimming took off 2 bases at V and 4 bases at J, with 17 bases between the two ends. The CDR3 is made up of 16 amino acids. CDR3 region: CASSEQGTLRGYGYTF. The CDR3 nucleotides read TGTGCCAGCAGTGAACAGGGGACCCTAAGGGGCTATGGCTACACCTTC.

The rearrangement uses TRBV5-4 and TRBJ2-7; D unclear. V was pared by 0 bases and J by 4 bases, with 8 bases between. Germline CDR1 and CDR2: SGHNT and YYREEE (reference sequence). The CDR3 covers 13 residues. The CDR3 sequence: CASSLEDSYEQYF. CDR3 coding DNA: TGTGCCAGCAGCTTGGAAGACTCTTACGAGCAGTACTTC.

The V gene is TRBV4-1, the J gene TRBJ2-5, with D possibly matching TRBD2 (6 bases). Gene TRBJ2-7 matches the end of the DNA better, so the J call may be wrong. CDR3 length: 15 amino acids. The germline gives CDR1 MGHRA, CDR2 YSYEKL. The CDR3 region has the DNA TGCGCCAGCAGCCAACCGGGACTGACCCCCTACGAGCAGTACTTC. This sequence encodes CASSQPGLTPYEQYF.

J is TRBJ2-7 and V is TRBV5-6; 9 nucleotides agree with TRBD2. The V gene end was trimmed by 8 bases and the J gene end by 6 bases; junction bases not matched to a gene: 15. Germline loops: CDR1 SGHDT, CDR2 YYEEEE. The CDR3 loop spans 15 amino acids. The chain's CDR3 is CARTKGSGRQIEQYF. As DNA, the CDR3 is TGTGCCAGAACCAAAGGGAGCGGGAGGCAAATCGAGCAGTACTTC.

The DNA for the CDR3 is TGTGCCAGCAGTCCCAGGGGGCGGGGCACGGGCTACACCTTC. Translated: CASSPRGRGTGYTF. V gene TRBV28 combines with J gene TRBJ1-2, with TRBD1 matching over 8 bases. Trimming removed 5 bases from V and 8 bases from J; junction bases left unmatched: 10. Germline V gene lookup returns CDR1 MDHEN and CDR2 SYDVKM. The CDR3 covers 14 residues.

The rearrangement uses TRBV4-3 and TRBJ2-3; 13 bases agree with TRBD2. This CDR3 is built from 17 residues. Germline trimming cut 1 base from V and 3 bases from J; bases unmatched to any gene: 4. Germline V CDR1 and CDR2: LGHNA, YSLEER. CDR3 coding DNA: TGCGCCAGCAGCCAAGGGAGGACTAGCGGGAGAACAGATACGCAGTATTTT. It encodes CASSQGRTSGRTDTQYF.

Here the CDR3 reads CASSSDGISEQYF. The DNA for the CDR3 is TGCGCCAGCAGCAGCGACGGAATTTCCGAGCAGTACTTC. The chain has TRBV5-1 and TRBJ2-7; no clear D gene. The ends were cut back, 4 bases at V and 6 bases at J, with 14 bases in the middle. The CDR3 totals 13 residues. Per the germline V gene, CDR1 is SGHRS and CDR2 is YFSETQ.

The chain recombines TRBV9 with TRBJ1-3; D is uncertain. The CDR3 has 14 residues. CDR1 and CDR2 from the germline V gene are SGDLS and YYNGEE. V gave up 3 bases and J gave up 5 bases, with 12 bases separating them. In DNA form, the CDR3 reads TGTGCCAGCAGCGGTGAGGGAGTCCGAAACACCATATATTTT. This sequence encodes CASSGEGVRNTIYF.

The chain couples TRBV5-1 to TRBJ2-2; 8 bases align to TRBD2. In germline, CDR1 is SGHRS, CDR2 YFSETQ. V shed 4 bases, J shed 6 bases, and the junction held 5 bases outside the gene matches. The CDR3 covers 14 residues. The CDR3 sequence: CASSLSLAAGELFF. CDR3 bases: TGCGCCAGCAGCCTGTCACTAGCGGCCGGGGAGCTGTTTTTT.

CDR3 coding DNA: TGTGCCAGCAGCTCGGGGAACTATGGCTACACCTTC. The encoded protein is CASSSGNYGYTF. The chain recombines TRBV11-2 with TRBJ1-2, with D unresolved. CDR3 length: 12 amino acids. The V gene's germline CDR1 is SGHAT and CDR2 FQNNGV. Trimming removed 4 bases from V and 2 bases from J, with 5 bases in between.

This clone was detected once. This rearrangement joins TRBV5-1 to TRBJ2-3; TRBD2 matches at 9 bases. Germline V gene lookup returns CDR1 SGHRS and CDR2 YFSETQ. CDR3 length equals 15 residues. V was clipped by 0 bases and J by 2 bases; unmatched bases: 1. The CDR3 DNA sequence: TGCGCCAGCAGCTTGGTAGCGGGAGCCACAGATACGCAGTATTTT. This encodes CASSLVAGATDTQYF.

As to this clone: Other DNA sequences within the sample encode an identical CDR3. CDR3 DNA: TGTGCCAGCAGCTTGGGCCTTAACAATGAGCAGTTCTTC. Translated, it gives CASSLGLNNEQFF. V and J are TRBV5-4 and TRBJ2-1; no definite D call. Trimming removed 0 bases from V and 5 bases from J, with 6 bases in between. The CDR3 is 13 amino acids. The V gene's germline CDR1 is SGHNT and CDR2 YYREEE (reference sequence).

V usage is TRBV11-3 and J usage is TRBJ2-1; 7 bases are shared with TRBD1. Germline V gives CDR1 SGHNT, CDR2 YENEEA. This CDR3 is 13 amino acids long. V was pared by 3 bases and J by 9 bases, with 5 bases of the junction left unmatched. This CDR3 reads CASSLGTVGEQFF. The DNA of the CDR3 is TGTGCCAGCAGCTTGGGGACAGTGGGTGAGCAGTTCTTC.

J is TRBJ1-2 and V is TRBV29-1, with 8 nucleotides matching TRBD1. Germline CDR1 SQVTM, CDR2 ANQGSEA. J was trimmed by 5 bases and V by 6 bases; bases with no gene match: 8. CDR3 size: 13 residues. The CDR3 DNA is TGCAGCGTCTCCCGGGACAGGCGATATGGCTACACCTTC. It translates to CSVSRDRRYGYTF. Full variable domain (rest looked up from reference TRBV29-1 and TRBJ1-2): SAVISQKPSRDICQRGTSLTIQCQVDSQVTMMFWYRQQPGQSLTLIATANQGSEATYESGFVIDKFPISRPNLTFSTLTVSNMSPEDSSIYLCSVSRDRRYGYTFGSGTRLTVV.

The chain carries TRBV28 and TRBJ2-5, with 9 bases lining up with TRBD2. Looked up from germline, CDR1 is MDHEN and CDR2 is SYDVKM. Trimming removed 7 bases from V and 6 bases from J; junction bases left unmatched: 12. The CDR3 is made up of 15 amino acids. Here the CDR3 reads CASTPGVAGAKTQYF. The DNA for the CDR3 is TGTGCCAGCACCCCTGGCGTAGCGGGAGCGAAGACCCAGTACTTC.

The chain carries TRBV25-1 and TRBJ2-3; maybe TRBD1 (6 bases). The CDR3 is 16 residues long. The germline CDR1 and CDR2 sequences are MGHDK and SYGVNS. With 3 bases removed from V and 2 bases from J, the gap between germline ends came to 15 bases. The CDR3 DNA follows: TGTGCCAGCAGTGATCAAAGGGGGATCACCACAGATACGCAGTATTTT. It codes for CASSDQRGITTDTQYF.

Of note for this clone: Within the sample, other DNA sequences also encode this same CDR3. The CDR3: CASSERSYGYTF. The CDR3 bases are TGTGCCAGCAGTGAACGTTCCTATGGCTACACCTTC. V and J are TRBV6-1 and TRBJ1-2; D is unresolved. Germline assignment: CDR1 MNHNS and CDR2 SASEGT. The CDR3 contains 12 residues. V dropped 2 bases and J dropped 4 bases, with 5 bases sitting between them.

The chain employs TRBV5-6 and TRBJ1-2, with D possibly matching TRBD1 (5 bases). The CDR3 covers 13 residues. Germline V lookup: CDR1 SGHDT, CDR2 YYEEEE. V lost 0 bases, J lost 7 bases, and 10 bases lay in between. The CDR3 DNA sequence: TGTGCCAGCAGCTTGGTCGGGGGGACTGGCTACACCTTC. Protein sequence: CASSLVGGTGYTF.

The genes are TRBV7-2 and TRBJ1-5; TRBD1 might be the D (6 bases). Trimming left V 1 base short and J 2 bases short, with 12 bases between. The CDR3 runs to 16 residues. Germline V gene sequence: CDR1 SGHTA, CDR2 FQGNSA. The CDR3 DNA sequence: TGTGCCAGCAGCTTAGGGAGGGGGACGGGCAATCAGCCCCAGCATTTT. This sequence encodes CASSLGRGTGNQPQHF.

This chain links TRBV6-6 with TRBJ1-5; perhaps TRBD1 as D (5 bases). Germline CDR1 and CDR2: MNHNY and SVGAGI (reference sequence). CDR3 length: 13 residues. Trimming removed 2 bases from V and 6 bases from J, with 8 bases in between. The CDR3 reads CASSYEGRQPQHF. The CDR3 nucleotides read TGTGCCAGCAGTTACGAGGGGCGTCAGCCCCAGCATTTT.

The chain has TRBV19 and TRBJ1-1; D not certain. The V gene's germline CDR1 is LNHDA and CDR2 SQIVND (reference sequence). V was trimmed by 4 bases and J by 4 bases, leaving 13 bases between them. This CDR3 is 14 amino acids long. This chain's CDR3 is CASSTSRVGTEAFF. In nucleotides, the CDR3 is TGTGCCAGTAGTACCTCGAGGGTAGGCACTGAAGCTTTCTTT.

The V and J genes are TRBV5-4 and TRBJ1-2, with D perhaps matching TRBD1 (5 bases). The CDR3 loop spans 14 amino acids. The germline V gene encodes CDR1 SGHNT and CDR2 YYREEE (reference sequence). V lost 4 bases and J 2 bases, leaving 12 bases between the germline ends. CDR3 protein: CASSQPGGNYGYTF. CDR3 sequence (DNA): TGTGCCAGCAGCCAACCGGGGGGGAACTATGGCTACACCTTC.

V is TRBV19 and J is TRBJ2-2, with D perhaps TRBD2 (7 bases). V gave up 3 bases and J gave up 4 bases, with 18 bases separating them. This CDR3 region has 17 residues. Per the germline V gene, CDR1 is LNHDA and CDR2 is SQIVND (reference sequence). The DNA of the CDR3 is TGTGCCAGTAGTATTGGGCGCTCAAGGGGGGGCACCGGGGAGCTGTTTTTT. Translating it yields CASSIGRSRGGTGELFF.